These 21 T cell receptor beta chains came from one sample sequenced in a study of blood T cell repertoires in COVID-19. Sequencing used immunoSEQ multiplex PCR; TCRdb keeps in-frame clones, though not all of them. The table shows about 210,000 clones, with roughly 86% occurring only once. The specimen sequenced was peripheral blood. The origin of the receptors is a woman aged 45-60 years with active or convalescent COVID-19.

This chain links TRBV7-8 with TRBJ1-3; no reliable D call. The germline V gene has CDR1 SGHVS and CDR2 FQNEAQ. Trimming pared 4 bases from V and 2 bases from J, leaving 9 bases between. The CDR3 runs to 14 residues. CDR3 bases: TGTGCCAGCAGCTCCCTGGCGGCTGGAAACACCATATATTTT. Translation: CASSSLAAGNTIYF.

The rearrangement uses TRBV21-1 and TRBJ2-7; whether TRBD2, the table's D call, matches the DNA was not checked. TRBV21-1 is designated a pseudogene. The CDR3 sequence is 14 residues long. The CDR3 region is CASSKARLAKEQYF. In DNA, the CDR3 is TGTGCCAGCAGCAAAGCGCGACTGGCCAAAGAGCAGTACTTC.

The CDR3 sequence: CASSPQSTPAPGAFF. The CDR3 region has the DNA TGTGCCAGCAGTCCCCAGTCGACCCCCGCGCCGGGGGCTTTCTTT. This chain links TRBV28 with TRBJ1-1; D not certain. Trimming left V 5 bases short and J 11 bases short, with 24 bases between. CDR3 length: 15 residues. Per germline, CDR1 MDHEN and CDR2 SYDVKM.

This chain joins TRBV6-2 or TRBV6-3 and TRBJ1-2, with 9 bases aligning to TRBD1. The CDR3 has 14 residues. J gave up 4 bases and V 5 bases, and 5 bases lay outside the gene matches. CDR1 is MNHEY and CDR2 is SVGEGT in the germline V gene. CDR3 amino acids: CASSGQGMGYGYTF. The CDR3 bases are TGTGCCAGCAGTGGACAGGGGATGGGCTATGGCTACACCTTC.

The chain couples TRBV28 to TRBJ1-6; no definite D call. The CDR3 covers 16 residues. The germline V gene encodes CDR1 MDHEN and CDR2 SYDVKM. The germline V and J ends were trimmed by 3 bases and 0 bases, with 9 bases remaining between them. CDR3 bases: TGTGCCAGCAGTTTCGCGGGTAGCTCCTATAATTCACCCCTCCACTTT. Its protein is CASSFAGSSYNSPLHF.

The chain joins TRBV6-5 to TRBJ2-1; D is uncertain. Germline CDR1 reads MNHEY; CDR2 reads SVGAGI. This CDR3 contains 14 residues. Trimming shortened V by 5 bases and J by 5 bases, and 13 bases separated the two germline ends. The CDR3 is CASSILSTDNEQFF. The CDR3 coding sequence is TGTGCCAGCAGTATCCTGAGTACCGACAATGAGCAGTTCTTC.

The rearrangement uses TRBV5-5 and TRBJ2-7; 9 bases match TRBD2. The CDR3 has 18 amino acids. V trimming: 1 base; J trimming: 4 bases; junction bases outside the gene matches: 15. The germline CDR1 and CDR2 sequences are SGHKS and YYEKEE (reference sequence). The DNA of the CDR3 is TGTGCCAGCAGCTTGAAGTCAGCGGGAGGAGCCCCCACGTACGAGCAGTACTTC. As protein: CASSLKSAGGAPTYEQYF. Based on the CDR3 plus reference TRBV5-5 and TRBJ2-7, the full variable domain is DAGVTQSPTHLIKTRGQQVTLRCSPISGHKSVSWYQQVLGQGPQFIFQYYEKEERGRGNFPDRFSARQFPNYSSELNVNALLLGDSALYLCASSLKSAGGAPTYEQYFGPGTRLTVT.

The chain combines TRBV18 with TRBJ2-1, with D tentatively TRBD2 (6 bases). Trimming took 1 base from V and 5 from J, leaving 9 bases between them. CDR1 is KGHSH and CDR2 is LQKENI in the germline V gene. The CDR3 runs 14 residues. In DNA, the CDR3 is TGTGCCAGCTCACCACGGGGGGACGACAATGAGCAGTTCTTC. Encoded protein: CASSPRGDDNEQFF.

This clone was observed a handful of times. The chain uses TRBV28 and TRBJ1-4, with 7 nucleotides matching TRBD1. The CDR3 has 15 residues. V gave up 1 base and J gave up 1 base; unmatched junction bases: 0. The germline V gene encodes CDR1 MDHEN and CDR2 SYDVKM. CDR3 sequence: CASSLSGGTNEKLFF. CDR3 DNA sequence: TGTGCCAGCAGTTTATCAGGGGGAACTAATGAAAAACTGTTTTTT.

The chain recombines TRBV2 with TRBJ2-6, with D possibly being TRBD2 (5 bases). This CDR3 has 15 amino acids. Trimming removed 7 bases from V and 1 base from J, with 11 bases in between. The germline V gene encodes CDR1 SNHLY and CDR2 FYNNEI. CDR3 bases: TGTGCCAGCACCGGATCGGGGTCTGGGGCCAACGTCCTGACTTTC. As protein: CASTGSGSGANVLTF.

V is TRBV19 and J is TRBJ2-6, with a weak D call TRBD1 (6 bases). CDR1 is LNHDA, CDR2 SQIVND, per germline (reference sequence). The CDR3 spans 14 residues. V was clipped by 6 bases and J by 0 bases, with 6 bases between them. The CDR3 DNA sequence: TGTGCCAGTAGGGACAGCTCTGGGGCCAACGTCCTGACTTTC. It translates to CASRDSSGANVLTF.

Only a few counts were recorded for this clone. The rearrangement links TRBV7-2 to TRBJ1-2; a possible D gene is TRBD1 (6 bases). The ends were cut back, 5 bases at V and 2 bases at J, with 9 bases in the middle. Germline values: CDR1 SGHTA, CDR2 FQGNSA. The CDR3 runs to 13 residues. The CDR3 DNA is TGTGCCAGCAGCCTAGGACAGAACTATGGCTACACCTTC. This gives the protein CASSLGQNYGYTF.

The chain has TRBV5-4 and TRBJ2-5; D is perhaps TRBD2 (6 bases). The V end lost 4 bases, the J end lost 2 bases, and 12 bases lay between the germline ends. CDR1 is SGHNT and CDR2 is YYREEE in the germline V gene (reference sequence). This CDR3 is built from 14 residues. Written as DNA, the CDR3 is TGTGCCAGCAGCCAATTGGGACTGCAAGAGACCCAGTACTTC. Its translation is CASSQLGLQETQYF.

The CDR3 region has the DNA TGTGCCAGCAGCCAATCAACGACAGGGCCATTGGGAAAACTGTTTTTT. The encoded protein is CASSQSTTGPLGKLFF. The rearrangement uses TRBV5-4 and TRBJ1-4; 7 nucleotides agree with TRBD1. The CDR3 extends over 16 amino acids. Germline-derived CDR1 and CDR2 are SGHNT and YYREEE (reference sequence). With 4 bases clipped from V and 10 bases from J, the junction kept 16 bases outside the gene matches.

This chain links TRBV6-5 with TRBJ2-4, with D uncertain. The CDR3 is 13 residues long. From germline, CDR1 is MNHEY and CDR2 SVGAGI. The ends were cut back, 6 bases at V and 2 bases at J, with 8 bases in the middle. The CDR3 region is CASRRTTKNIQYF. For the CDR3, the DNA is TGTGCCAGCAGACGAACTACCAAAAACATTCAGTACTTC.

The chain employs TRBV9 and TRBJ2-3; D gene ambiguous. Per germline, CDR1 SGDLS and CDR2 YYNGEE. CDR3 length equals 13 residues. The germline V and J ends were trimmed by 0 bases and 2 bases, with 4 bases remaining between them. CDR3 sequence reads: CASSVAPTDTQYF. The CDR3 DNA follows: TGTGCCAGCAGCGTAGCTCCCACAGATACGCAGTATTTT.

The chain recombines TRBV28 with TRBJ1-6, with 9 bases that match TRBD1. J lost 12 bases, V lost 6 bases, and 6 bases had no gene match. Germline lookup yields CDR1 MDHEN and CDR2 SYDVKM. This CDR3 comprises 13 residues. CDR3 bases: TGTGCCAGCAGACGGACAGGGGAAGGACCCCTCCACTTT. Encoded protein: CASRRTGEGPLHF.

This clone has only a few counts. The chain is built from TRBV2 and TRBJ1-1; D is ambiguous. This CDR3 has 14 residues. Germline assignment: CDR1 SNHLY and CDR2 FYNNEI. V was pared by 7 bases and J by 3 bases, with 15 bases between. This chain's CDR3 is CASIRRRADTEAFF. The CDR3 DNA sequence: TGTGCCAGCATTAGAAGGAGGGCCGACACTGAAGCTTTCTTT.

This chain joins TRBV3-1 (or the pseudogene TRBV3-2) and TRBJ1-1; 9 nucleotides align to TRBD1. The germline CDR1 and CDR2 sequences are LGHDT and YNNKEL (reference sequence). Germline trimming cut 4 bases from V and 1 base from J; bases unmatched to any gene: 1. The CDR3 length is 14 residues. The CDR3 region is CASSRGQGNTEAFF. The CDR3 nucleotides read TGTGCCAGCAGCCGGGGACAGGGGAACACTGAAGCTTTCTTT.

The chain couples TRBV6-1 to TRBJ1-3, with D tentatively TRBD1 (6 bases). V dropped 3 bases and J dropped 0 bases, with 12 bases sitting between them. This CDR3 is 16 amino acids long. Germline values: CDR1 MNHNS, CDR2 SASEGT. Here the CDR3 DNA reads TGTGCCAGCAGTGACGGGACACCAAGCTCTGGAAACACCATATATTTT. It codes for CASSDGTPSSGNTIYF.

This rearrangement joins TRBV28 to TRBJ2-7; 9 bases fit TRBD1. Trimming removed 7 bases from V and 4 bases from J; junction bases left unmatched: 8. Germline V CDR1 and CDR2: MDHEN, SYDVKM. This CDR3 is built from 14 residues. The CDR3 loop is CASTAGTGRYEQYF. CDR3 in DNA: TGTGCCAGCACAGCCGGGACAGGGCGATACGAGCAGTACTTC.